A selection of T cell receptor beta chains follows, all from one sample in a study of shared clonotypes between healthy human individuals. Assay used: immunoSEQ multiplex PCR; TCRdb lists only in-frame clones, some missing. The sample has approximately 980,000 clones; around 80% are singletons. The specimen was memory CD4+ T cells sorted from blood. The receptors derive from a man between 18 and 29 years old in good health. The CDR3 runs from the conserved cysteine through the conserved F or W. The order of the fields is J gene, D gene, V gene, clone size, CDR3 DNA, CDR3 protein. A D gene is named only where the DNA matches it firmly. The size entry is marked missing in some rows and otherwise reads once, few, many or a size class.

J gene: TRBJ2-7; D gene: -; V gene: TRBV7-9; clone size: -; CDR3 DNA: TGTGCCAGCAGCTTAGCGGGAGCCCACGAGCAGTACTTC; CDR3 protein: CASSLAGAHEQYF
J gene: TRBJ2-1; D gene: -; V gene: TRBV5-1; clone size: -; CDR3 DNA: TGCGCCAGCAGCTTGGCGGGGTCGAATGAGCAGTTCTTC; CDR3 protein: CASSLAGSNEQFF
J gene: TRBJ1-4; D gene: TRBD1; V gene: TRBV19; clone size: -; CDR3 DNA: TGTGCCACCCGAAGTGGGACAGGACTCGAAAAACTGTTTTTT; CDR3 protein: CATRSGTGLEKLFF
J gene: TRBJ1-2; D gene: TRBD1; V gene: TRBV19; clone size: -; CDR3 DNA: TGTGCCAGTACCCGGACAGGGTCTAACTATGGCTACACCTTC; CDR3 protein: CASTRTGSNYGYTF
J gene: TRBJ1-5; D gene: -; V gene: TRBV7-9; clone size: -; CDR3 DNA: TGTGCCAGCAACCTTCCGGGTCAGCCCCAGCATTTT; CDR3 protein: CASNLPGQPQHF
J gene: TRBJ2-1; D gene: -; V gene: TRBV7-2; clone size: few; CDR3 DNA: TGTGCCAGCGCTCGGAATGAGCAGTTCTTC; CDR3 protein: CASARNEQFF
J gene: TRBJ2-5; D gene: -; V gene: TRBV10-3; clone size: -; CDR3 DNA: TGTGCCATCAGTAGCGCTAGCTCATCGGAGACCCAGTACTTC; CDR3 protein: CAISSASSSETQYF
J gene: TRBJ1-1; D gene: TRBD1; V gene: TRBV4-1; clone size: -; CDR3 DNA: TGCGCCAGCAGCCAGGCCACAGGGGGCAAGAGGAACACTGAAGCTTTCTTT; CDR3 protein: CASSQATGGKRNTEAFF
J gene: TRBJ2-5; D gene: TRBD2; V gene: TRBV28; clone size: once; CDR3 DNA: TGTGCCAGCAGTTTACCACCACTAGCGGTAAAAATATTCCAAGAGACCCAGTACTTC; CDR3 protein: CASSLPPLAVKIFQETQYF
J gene: TRBJ2-3; D gene: -; V gene: TRBV10-3; clone size: -; CDR3 DNA: TGTGCCATCAGCGGCAGCACAGATACGCAGTATTTT; CDR3 protein: CAISGSTDTQYF
J gene: TRBJ2-3; D gene: TRBD2; V gene: TRBV4-2; clone size: -; CDR3 DNA: TGTGCCAGCAGCCACAGCGGGAGGGATACTAGCACAGATACGCAGTATTTT; CDR3 protein: CASSHSGRDTSTDTQYF
J gene: TRBJ2-1; D gene: -; V gene: TRBV18; clone size: -; CDR3 DNA: TGTGCCAGCTCCCCCGCAGGGAATGGTGAGCAGTTCTTC; CDR3 protein: CASSPAGNGEQFF
J gene: TRBJ2-2; D gene: TRBD1; V gene: TRBV19; clone size: many; CDR3 DNA: TGTGCCAGTAGTAACTACCGGGACAGGGTGACCGGGGAGCTGTTTTTT; CDR3 protein: CASSNYRDRVTGELFF
J gene: TRBJ2-3; D gene: TRBD1; V gene: TRBV5-4; clone size: -; CDR3 DNA: TGTGCCAGCAGCCCCCCGGGGACAGGGGTCATAGATACGCAGTATTTT; CDR3 protein: CASSPPGTGVIDTQYF
J gene: TRBJ2-2; D gene: TRBD2; V gene: TRBV9; clone size: -; CDR3 DNA: TGTGCCAGCAGCGTGGCTAGCGGGAGGGTGGTGGGCACCGGGGAGCTGTTTTTT; CDR3 protein: CASSVASGRVVGTGELFF
J gene: TRBJ1-2; D gene: TRBD1; V gene: TRBV6-1; clone size: -; CDR3 DNA: TGTGCCAGCAGGCGACAGGGGGCAACAATCTATGGCTACACCTTC; CDR3 protein: CASRRQGATIYGYTF
J gene: TRBJ2-7; D gene: -; V gene: TRBV11-2; clone size: -; CDR3 DNA: TGTGCCAGCAGCTTAGAGCCCCAGCGGATCTACGAGCAGTACTTC; CDR3 protein: CASSLEPQRIYEQYF
J gene: TRBJ2-6; D gene: -; V gene: TRBV5-8; clone size: -; CDR3 DNA: TGTGCCAGCAGCTTGGACTCTGGGGCCAACGTCCTGACTTTC; CDR3 protein: CASSLDSGANVLTF
J gene: TRBJ2-2; D gene: TRBD1; V gene: TRBV19; clone size: -; CDR3 DNA: TGTGCCAGTAGTCAAGGGGGCCGGACCGGGGAGCTGTTTTTT; CDR3 protein: CASSQGGRTGELFF
J gene: TRBJ2-5; D gene: -; V gene: TRBV25-1; clone size: -; CDR3 DNA: TGTGCCAGCAGTGATTATAATAAGCCGACGTTGTACTTC; CDR3 protein: CASSDYNKPTLYF
J gene: TRBJ1-1; D gene: -; V gene: TRBV29-1; clone size: -; CDR3 DNA: TGCAGCGTTCGGGCAGACCAGTACACTGAAGCTTTCTTT; CDR3 protein: CSVRADQYTEAFF
J gene: TRBJ2-5; D gene: -; V gene: TRBV6-6; clone size: -; CDR3 DNA: TGTGCCAGCACTTCGAGGGTTGGTGCAGGTGATGGGACCCAGTACTTC; CDR3 protein: CASTSRVGAGDGTQYF
J gene: TRBJ2-2; D gene: -; V gene: TRBV27; clone size: -; CDR3 DNA: TGTGCCAGCGCAAGAAGAACGAACACCGGGGAGCTGTTTTTT; CDR3 protein: CASARRTNTGELFF
J gene: TRBJ2-3; D gene: -; V gene: TRBV5-1; clone size: -; CDR3 DNA: TGCGCCAGCAGATTAGGGAGTATGGCAGATACGCAGTATTTT; CDR3 protein: CASRLGSMADTQYF
J gene: TRBJ2-3; D gene: -; V gene: TRBV5-1; clone size: -; CDR3 DNA: TGCGCCAGCAGCGAGGGTTCGGGGTTATACACGCAGTATTTT; CDR3 protein: CASSEGSGLYTQYF
J gene: TRBJ1-4; D gene: -; V gene: TRBV28; clone size: many; CDR3 DNA: TGTGCCAGCAGTTTACGCCCTCTACATGAAAAACTGTTTTTT; CDR3 protein: CASSLRPLHEKLFF
J gene: TRBJ1-2; D gene: -; V gene: TRBV6-1; clone size: -; CDR3 DNA: TGTGCCAGCAGTGAAGCAGGGTCCCGGGGACGGGGCTACACCTTC; CDR3 protein: CASSEAGSRGRGYTF
J gene: TRBJ2-6; D gene: -; V gene: TRBV7-9; clone size: few; CDR3 DNA: TGTGCCAGCACCTCCACAGGAGGGGGAAGCGTCCTGACTTTC; CDR3 protein: CASTSTGGGSVLTF
J gene: TRBJ2-7; D gene: -; V gene: TRBV28; clone size: -; CDR3 DNA: TGTGCCAGCAGTAGCGCCCCCACCTACGAGCAGTACTTC; CDR3 protein: CASSSAPTYEQYF
J gene: TRBJ2-3; D gene: -; V gene: TRBV7-9; clone size: few; CDR3 DNA: TGTGCCAGCAGCTTAAGCGCGGGCAGGGCAGATACGCAGTATTTT; CDR3 protein: CASSLSAGRADTQYF
J gene: TRBJ2-7; D gene: TRBD1; V gene: TRBV9; clone size: -; CDR3 DNA: TGTGCCAGCAGCGTAGACACAGGGGTATTGCTGGAGCAGTACTTC; CDR3 protein: CASSVDTGVLLEQYF
J gene: TRBJ1-1; D gene: -; V gene: TRBV18; clone size: few; CDR3 DNA: TGTGCCAGCTCCCAAACGGGGGACACTGAAGCTTTCTTT; CDR3 protein: CASSQTGDTEAFF
J gene: TRBJ2-1; D gene: -; V gene: TRBV9; clone size: -; CDR3 DNA: TGTGCCAGCAGCTCCGGCGGCACATTCAATGAGCAGTTCTTC; CDR3 protein: CASSSGGTFNEQFF
J gene: TRBJ2-1; D gene: TRBD1; V gene: TRBV5-5; clone size: -; CDR3 DNA: TGTGCCAGCAGCTTCTTGGACAGGGGAAATGAGCAGTTCTTC; CDR3 protein: CASSFLDRGNEQFF
J gene: TRBJ2-3; D gene: TRBD1; V gene: TRBV6-1; clone size: -; CDR3 DNA: TGTGCCAGCAATGCAGGGGGCATTAAGGCAGATACGCAGTATTTT; CDR3 protein: CASNAGGIKADTQYF
J gene: TRBJ1-2; D gene: -; V gene: TRBV2; clone size: -; CDR3 DNA: TGTGCCAGCAGTGGGGGAGGTTTTACTGGCTACACCTTC; CDR3 protein: CASSGGGFTGYTF
J gene: TRBJ1-2; D gene: -; V gene: TRBV5-1; clone size: many; CDR3 DNA: TGCGCCAGCACGGTGGGGGCCCCCTATGGCTACACCTTC; CDR3 protein: CASTVGAPYGYTF
J gene: TRBJ1-5; D gene: TRBD1; V gene: TRBV6-6; clone size: few; CDR3 DNA: TGTGCCAGCAGTTATTCAGGACAGGATCAGCCCCAGCATTTT; CDR3 protein: CASSYSGQDQPQHF
J gene: TRBJ2-5; D gene: -; V gene: TRBV7-6; clone size: -; CDR3 DNA: TGTGCCAGCAGCTTAGCGCTACGAAGGGCGAACCCGCTCCAAGAGACCCAGTACTTC; CDR3 protein: CASSLALRRANPLQETQYF
J gene: TRBJ1-4; D gene: -; V gene: TRBV14; clone size: -; CDR3 DNA: TGTGCCAGCAGCCAGGTCTCCGGAAAACTGTTTTTT; CDR3 protein: CASSQVSGKLFF